This passage covers 15 T cell receptor beta chains from one sample sequenced in a study of CD8+ T cells in alopecia areata. In each case, RNA was isolated and then reverse transcribed into cDNA as the sequencing template. This table comes from immunoSEQ multiplex PCR, and its TCRdb copy is limited to in-frame clones, with some not included. Among roughly 150,000 clones listed, around three fifths were seen once. The source was CD4+ T cells sorted from blood, collected at week 0. These receptors all stem from a human donor with alopecia areata.

The chain joins TRBV30 to TRBJ2-7; the D call may be TRBD1 or TRBD2 (6 bases each). Trimming cost V 4 bases and J 2 bases, with 12 bases left between them. The germline V gene has CDR1 GTSNPN and CDR2 SVGIG (reference sequence). The CDR3 consists of 13 residues. CDR3: CAWNPRDTYEQYF. The CDR3 nucleotides are TGTGCCTGGAACCCGCGGGACACCTACGAGCAGTACTTC.

V usage is TRBV7-9 and J usage is TRBJ1-2, with TRBD1 as a possible D gene (5 bases). Germline V gene sequence: CDR1 SEHNR, CDR2 FQNEAQ (reference sequence). With 5 bases removed from V and 6 bases from J, the gap between germline ends came to 16 bases. CDR3 length equals 14 residues. The CDR3 spells CASSPTVTRDGYTF. In nucleotides, the CDR3 is TGTGCCAGCAGCCCGACAGTCACACGGGATGGCTACACCTTC.

In its sample, this clone was seen a few times. The CDR3 nucleotides read TGTGCCAGCAGCCGCCAGATTACTAGCGGGGGCACAGATACGCAGTATTTT. Amino acids: CASSRQITSGGTDTQYF. The chain couples TRBV7-9 to TRBJ2-3; TRBD2 matches at 10 bases. The CDR3 has 17 residues. Looked up from germline, CDR1 is SEHNR and CDR2 is FQNEAQ (reference sequence). With V trimmed by 5 bases and J by 1 base, 9 bases remained unmatched.

The chain recombines TRBV4-1 with TRBJ2-5; D may match TRBD1 or TRBD2 (5 bases each). In germline, CDR1 is MGHRA, CDR2 YSYEKL. V was cut by 8 bases and J by 11 bases, with 15 bases left in between. The CDR3 runs 11 residues. CDR3 DNA: TGCGCCAGCGGGGCAGGGAGCAAGCAGTACTTC. It codes for CASGAGSKQYF.

This clone was recorded a few times. The chain recombines TRBV6-5 with TRBJ1-2; TRBD1 matches at 9 bases. V was clipped by 7 bases and J by 7 bases; unmatched bases: 4. The V gene's germline CDR1 is MNHEY and CDR2 SVGAGI. The CDR3 is 12 residues long. The DNA of the CDR3 is TGTGCCAGCACGGACAGGGGATCTGGCTACACCTTC. It is translated as CASTDRGSGYTF.

The chain combines TRBV29-1 with TRBJ2-2, with D hard to call. The V end lost 5 bases, the J end lost 4 bases, and 14 bases lay between the germline ends. Germline CDR1 and CDR2: SQVTM and ANQGSEA. The CDR3 is 14 residues long. This chain's CDR3 is CSVQPVRSTGELFF. CDR3 sequence (DNA): TGCAGCGTTCAGCCCGTGCGGTCCACCGGGGAGCTGTTTTTT.

V gene TRBV30 combines with J gene TRBJ2-3; D unresolved. The V and J ends lost 1 base and 3 bases respectively, with 14 bases between them. Germline CDR1 GTSNPN, CDR2 SVGIG (reference sequence). The CDR3 totals 15 residues. CDR3 sequence: CAWSGDTYSTDTQYF. The CDR3 DNA sequence: TGTGCCTGGAGTGGAGACACCTATTCGACAGATACGCAGTATTTT. Complete variable domain (other parts from reference TRBV30 and TRBJ2-3): SQTIHQWPATLVQPVGSPLSLECTVEGTSNPNLYWYRQAAGRGLQLLFYSVGIGQISSEVPQNLSASRPQDRQFILSSKKLLLSDSGFYLCAWSGDTYSTDTQYFGPGTRLTVL.

The chain combines TRBV4-3 with TRBJ2-5; the D gene could be TRBD1 or TRBD2 (5 bases each). Germline-derived CDR1 and CDR2 are LGHNA and YSLEER. The CDR3 loop spans 16 amino acids. The V and J ends lost 0 bases and 5 bases respectively, with 16 bases between them. CDR3 sequence (DNA): TGCGCCAGCAGCCAAGATCGGGGCCCGGGGATCGAGACCCAGTACTTC. It codes for CASSQDRGPGIETQYF.

The chain links TRBV30 to TRBJ1-2; D gene unclear. The CDR3 has 13 amino acids. Germline CDR1 GTSNPN, CDR2 SVGIG (reference sequence). V was shortened by 4 bases and J by 4 bases, with 13 bases between the two germline ends. CDR3 bases: TGTGCCTGGACCCCGATTGACACCTATGGCTACACCTTC. Its translation: CAWTPIDTYGYTF.

The chain links TRBV15 to TRBJ2-3; 7 bases are shared with TRBD2. The J segment lost 6 bases and the V segment lost 1 base, leaving 4 bases of the junction unmatched. The CDR3 runs to 14 residues. CDR1 LNHNV and CDR2 YYDKDF come from the germline V gene (reference sequence). In DNA, the CDR3 is TGTGCCACCAGCAGAGCCAACGGGGGGGATACGCAGTATTTT. This encodes CATSRANGGDTQYF.

This chain connects TRBV29-1 to TRBJ2-7; TRBD1 aligns across 10 bases. Losses at the gene ends were 8 bases for V and 5 bases for J; bases not matched to a gene: 6. Germline assignment: CDR1 SQVTM and CDR2 ANQGSEA. The CDR3 runs 12 residues. As DNA, the CDR3 is TGCAGCATTTCGACAGGGGGCGACGAGCAGTACTTC. Its protein is CSISTGGDEQYF.

This clone was seen more than once but under ten times. The chain is built from TRBV23-1 and TRBJ1-6; the D is unclear. TRBV23-1 is marked as an open reading frame, function uncertain. CDR3 length equals 16 residues. V dropped 0 bases and J dropped 3 bases, with 9 bases sitting between them. In DNA, the CDR3 is TGCGCCAGCAGTCAATCAGGGCGGAACTATAATTCACCCCTCCACTTT. This sequence encodes CASSQSGRNYNSPLHF.

On this clone: Other DNA sequences in this sample translate to the same CDR3. The rearrangement links TRBV30 to TRBJ1-1; no reliable D call. The V gene's germline CDR1 is GTSNPN and CDR2 SVGIG (reference sequence). V was clipped by 3 bases and J by 1 base, with 6 bases between them. There are 12 residues in the CDR3. CDR3 DNA: TGTGCCTGGAGGAGAGGGAACACTGAAGCTTTCTTT. Its protein product is CAWRRGNTEAFF.

The chain links TRBV7-2 to TRBJ2-7; 8 bases are shared with TRBD2. CDR3 size: 14 residues. V trimming: 5 bases; J trimming: 7 bases; junction bases outside the gene matches: 10. Germline V gene data show CDR1 as SGHTA and CDR2 as FQGNSA. The CDR3 is CASSGTSGGREQYF. The CDR3 nucleotides read TGTGCCAGCAGCGGGACAAGCGGGGGCCGAGAGCAGTACTTC.

This clone was found a few times. The CDR3: CASRKRGTGAKHTEAFF. The CDR3 DNA reads as TGTGCCAGCAGAAAAAGAGGGACAGGGGCCAAGCACACTGAAGCTTTCTTT. V gene TRBV28 combines with J gene TRBJ1-1; 10 bases fit TRBD1. Germline V gene lookup returns CDR1 MDHEN and CDR2 SYDVKM. The CDR3 sequence is 17 residues long. Trimming took 6 bases from V and 3 from J; bases not matched to a gene: 13.